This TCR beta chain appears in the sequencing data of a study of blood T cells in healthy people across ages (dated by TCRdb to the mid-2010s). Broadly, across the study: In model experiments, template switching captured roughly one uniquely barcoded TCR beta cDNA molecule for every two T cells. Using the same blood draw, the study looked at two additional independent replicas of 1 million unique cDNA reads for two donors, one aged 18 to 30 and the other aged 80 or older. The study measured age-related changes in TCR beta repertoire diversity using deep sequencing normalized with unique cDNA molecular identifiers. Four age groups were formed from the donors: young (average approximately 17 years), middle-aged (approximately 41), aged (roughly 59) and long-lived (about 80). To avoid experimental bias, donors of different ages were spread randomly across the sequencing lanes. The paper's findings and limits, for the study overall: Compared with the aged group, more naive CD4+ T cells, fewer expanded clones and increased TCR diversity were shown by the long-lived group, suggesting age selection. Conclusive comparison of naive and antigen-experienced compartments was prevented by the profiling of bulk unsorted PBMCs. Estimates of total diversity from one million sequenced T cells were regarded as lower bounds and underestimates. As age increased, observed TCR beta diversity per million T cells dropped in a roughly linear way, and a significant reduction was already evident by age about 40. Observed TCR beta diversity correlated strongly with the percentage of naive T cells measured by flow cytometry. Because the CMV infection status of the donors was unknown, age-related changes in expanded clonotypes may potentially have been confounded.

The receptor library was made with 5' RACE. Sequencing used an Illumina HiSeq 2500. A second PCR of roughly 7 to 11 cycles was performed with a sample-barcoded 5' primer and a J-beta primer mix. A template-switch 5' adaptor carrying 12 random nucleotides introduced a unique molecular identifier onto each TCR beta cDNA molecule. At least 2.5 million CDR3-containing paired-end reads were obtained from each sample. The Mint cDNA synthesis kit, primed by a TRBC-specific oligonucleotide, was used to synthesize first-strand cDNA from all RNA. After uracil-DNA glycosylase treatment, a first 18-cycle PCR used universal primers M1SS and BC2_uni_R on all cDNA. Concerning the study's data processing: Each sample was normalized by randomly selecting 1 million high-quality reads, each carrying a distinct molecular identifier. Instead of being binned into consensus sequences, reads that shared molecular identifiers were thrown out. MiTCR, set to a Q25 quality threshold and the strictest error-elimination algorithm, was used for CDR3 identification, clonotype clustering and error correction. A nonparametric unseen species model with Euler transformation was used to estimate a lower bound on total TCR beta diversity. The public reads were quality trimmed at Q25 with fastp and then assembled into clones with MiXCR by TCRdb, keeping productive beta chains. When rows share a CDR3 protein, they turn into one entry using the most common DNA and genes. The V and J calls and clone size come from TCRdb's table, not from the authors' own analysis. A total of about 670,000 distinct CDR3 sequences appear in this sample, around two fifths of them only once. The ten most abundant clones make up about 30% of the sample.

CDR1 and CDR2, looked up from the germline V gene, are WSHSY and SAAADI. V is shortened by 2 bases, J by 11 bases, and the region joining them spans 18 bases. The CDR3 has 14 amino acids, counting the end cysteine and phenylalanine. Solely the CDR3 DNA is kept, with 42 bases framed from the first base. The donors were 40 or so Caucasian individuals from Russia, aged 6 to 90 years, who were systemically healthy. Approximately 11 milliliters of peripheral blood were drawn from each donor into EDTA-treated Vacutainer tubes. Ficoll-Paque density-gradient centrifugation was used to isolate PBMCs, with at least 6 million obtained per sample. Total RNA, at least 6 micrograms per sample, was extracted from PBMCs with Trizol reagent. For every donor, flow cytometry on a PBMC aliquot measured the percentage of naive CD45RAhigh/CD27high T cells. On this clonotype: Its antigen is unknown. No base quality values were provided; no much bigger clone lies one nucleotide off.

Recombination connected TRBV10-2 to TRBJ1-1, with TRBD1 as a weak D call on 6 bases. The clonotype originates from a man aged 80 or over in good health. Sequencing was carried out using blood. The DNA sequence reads TGCGCCAGCAGTGAGCGGGGGACATCCGCGGGGGCTTTCTTT. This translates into CASSERGTSAGAFF.